The rows below give T cell receptor beta chains drawn from one sample of a study of OX40 agonist ivuxolimab in advanced cancers. Only in-frame clones appear in the TCRdb table, and some are missing; sequencing was by immunoSEQ multiplex PCR. The sample yields 40,000 to 45,000 clones, 80% seen once. Sequences were derived from CD4+ or CD8+ T cells sorted from blood, sampled in a trial of the OX40 agonist ivuxolimab. The receptors stem from an adult with an advanced solid tumor such as melanoma, head and neck, liver or kidney cancer. Each CDR3 is given with its conserved first and last residue. A D gene is named only where the DNA matches it firmly. Clone size appears in some rows only: once, few, many, or a class for an expanded clone.

J gene: TRBJ2-7; D gene: TRBD2; V gene: TRBV6-1; clone size: -; CDR3 protein: CASRPLAGGSYEQYF; CDR3 DNA: TGTGCCAGCAGGCCACTAGCGGGGGGTTCCTACGAGCAGTACTTC
J gene: TRBJ2-2; D gene: TRBD2; V gene: TRBV19; clone size: -; CDR3 protein: CASRSGGLINTGELFF; CDR3 DNA: TGTGCCAGTAGGTCTGGGGGACTAATCAACACCGGGGAGCTGTTTTTT
J gene: TRBJ1-1; D gene: -; V gene: TRBV11-3; clone size: -; CDR3 protein: CASSVSGVDTEAFF; CDR3 DNA: TGTGCCAGCAGCGTTTCGGGGGTGGACACTGAAGCTTTCTTT
J gene: TRBJ2-3; D gene: -; V gene: TRBV7-9; clone size: -; CDR3 protein: CASSLTRGTDTQYF; CDR3 DNA: TGTGCCAGCAGCTTAACGCGGGGCACAGATACGCAGTATTTT
J gene: TRBJ1-3; D gene: -; V gene: TRBV28; clone size: -; CDR3 protein: CASSGWRTSGNTIYF; CDR3 DNA: TGTGCCAGCAGTGGGTGGAGGACCTCTGGAAACACCATATATTTT
J gene: TRBJ1-6; D gene: -; V gene: TRBV28; clone size: -; CDR3 protein: CASSSADGSPLHF; CDR3 DNA: TGTGCCAGCAGTTCAGCGGACGGTTCACCCCTCCACTTT
J gene: TRBJ2-1; D gene: TRBD2; V gene: TRBV4-3; clone size: -; CDR3 protein: CASSQASGGEQFF; CDR3 DNA: TGCGCCAGCAGCCAAGCATCGGGGGGTGAGCAGTTCTTC
J gene: TRBJ2-5; D gene: -; V gene: TRBV20-1; clone size: few; CDR3 protein: CSARLAETQYF; CDR3 DNA: TGCAGTGCTAGACTAGCGGAGACCCAGTACTTC
J gene: TRBJ2-2; D gene: -; V gene: TRBV7-8; clone size: -; CDR3 protein: CASSYGGGYSNTGELFF; CDR3 DNA: TGTGCCAGCAGCTATGGGGGCGGCTATTCGAACACCGGGGAGCTGTTTTTT
J gene: TRBJ2-5; D gene: TRBD1; V gene: TRBV6-5; clone size: -; CDR3 protein: CASSWDRDETQYF; CDR3 DNA: TGTGCCAGCAGTTGGGACAGGGACGAGACCCAGTACTTC
J gene: TRBJ2-7; D gene: -; V gene: TRBV14; clone size: -; CDR3 protein: CASSQEGPIKVQQYF; CDR3 DNA: TGTGCCAGCAGCCAAGAGGGCCCAATAAAGGTCCAGCAGTACTTC
J gene: TRBJ1-1; D gene: -; V gene: TRBV7-9; clone size: -; CDR3 protein: CASSLARAGPVAEAFF; CDR3 DNA: TGTGCCAGCAGCTTAGCCCGGGCGGGACCCGTGGCTGAAGCTTTCTTT
J gene: TRBJ2-7; D gene: TRBD1; V gene: TRBV7-3; clone size: few; CDR3 protein: CASSLNRGYEQYF; CDR3 DNA: TGTGCCAGCAGCTTAAACAGGGGCTACGAGCAGTACTTC
J gene: TRBJ1-1; D gene: -; V gene: TRBV6-6; clone size: -; CDR3 protein: CASSSRGNTEAFF; CDR3 DNA: TGTGCCAGCAGTTCCAGGGGGAACACTGAAGCTTTCTTT
J gene: TRBJ2-1; D gene: TRBD2; V gene: TRBV7-7; clone size: -; CDR3 protein: CASTDSGRLYEQFF; CDR3 DNA: TGTGCTAGCACAGATAGCGGGAGATTGTATGAGCAGTTCTTC
J gene: TRBJ2-4; D gene: -; V gene: TRBV5-1; clone size: few; CDR3 protein: CASSLEGSGRVQYF; CDR3 DNA: TGCGCCAGCAGCTTGGAAGGTAGCGGTAGAGTTCAGTACTTC
J gene: TRBJ1-2; D gene: -; V gene: TRBV6-1; clone size: -; CDR3 protein: CASSEGRSWDYGYTF; CDR3 DNA: TGTGCCAGCAGTGAAGGGCGGTCCTGGGACTATGGCTACACCTTC
J gene: TRBJ1-1; D gene: -; V gene: TRBV11-2; clone size: -; CDR3 protein: CASSEVEPEAFF; CDR3 DNA: TGTGCCAGCAGCGAGGTCGAGCCTGAAGCTTTCTTT
J gene: TRBJ2-3; D gene: -; V gene: TRBV7-3; clone size: -; CDR3 protein: CASSPRGGDTQYF; CDR3 DNA: TGTGCCAGCAGCCCCCGCGGCGGAGATACGCAGTATTTT
J gene: TRBJ2-7; D gene: -; V gene: TRBV30; clone size: -; CDR3 protein: CAWSLGGGNSYEQYF; CDR3 DNA: TGTGCCTGGAGCCTTGGAGGGGGGAACTCCTACGAGCAGTACTTC
J gene: TRBJ1-1; D gene: -; V gene: TRBV5-1; clone size: -; CDR3 protein: CASSPGIYTEAFF; CDR3 DNA: TGCGCCAGCAGCCCAGGGATCTACACTGAAGCTTTCTTT
J gene: TRBJ1-5; D gene: -; V gene: TRBV5-1; clone size: -; CDR3 protein: CASSIGDSNQPQHF; CDR3 DNA: TGCGCCAGCAGCATAGGCGATAGCAATCAGCCCCAGCATTTT